A selection of T cell receptor beta chains follows, all from one sample in a study of CD4+ T cells in melanoma. TCRdb keeps only in-frame clones here, not all; method: immunoSEQ multiplex PCR. The repertoire holds more than 20,000 clones, with 82% as singletons. Sequenced input: cells from a culture (not recorded whether cultured in vitro). Receptors were obtained from a human donor with melanoma. The CDR3 runs from the conserved cysteine through the conserved F or W. The D gene is left open where the match is weak. Clone size is given for some rows only: seen once, a few or many times, or a class if the clone is expanded.

length	D	size	V	J	DNA	CDR3
14	-	-	TRBV7-2	TRBJ1-2	TGTGCCAGCAGCTTAGCGCCTCAAGGGAATGGCTACACCTTC	CASSLAPQGNGYTF
13	-	-	TRBV4-1	TRBJ1-4	TGCGCCAGCAGCCAGACTGCACGGGAAAAACTGTTTTTT	CASSQTAREKLFF
15	-	few	TRBV10-3	TRBJ1-3	TGTGCCATCAGTGAGTCGGCGGGGAATAGAAACACCATATATTTT	CAISESAGNRNTIYF
16	-	once	TRBV19	TRBJ2-4	TGTGCCAGTACTGGCCCCTCGGCGGGCGCCAAAAACATTCAGTACTTC	CASTGPSAGAKNIQYF
13	-	-	TRBV18	TRBJ1-2	TGTGCCAGCTCACCGTCCTGGAACTATGGCTACACCTTC	CASSPSWNYGYTF
15	-	-	TRBV27	TRBJ1-6	TGTGCCACCATGGGGGGTTCGACCTATAATTCACCCCTCCACTTT	CATMGGSTYNSPLHF
15	TRBD1	-	TRBV6-6	TRBJ1-5	TGTGCCAGCAGTTACGGACAGGGGAGGGTACAGCCCCAGCATTTT	CASSYGQGRVQPQHF
16	-	-	TRBV27	TRBJ2-1	TGTGCCAGCAGTTCGCCCGGGGGCGCGAAATACAATGAGCAGTTCTTC	CASSSPGGAKYNEQFF
15	-	-	TRBV6-5	TRBJ1-5	TGTGCCAGCAGTAGGGCCAGAGGGGACAATCAGCCCCAGCATTTT	CASSRARGDNQPQHF
13	TRBD1	-	TRBV6-1	TRBJ1-2	TGTGCCAGCAAAACTCGGACAGGGGATGGCTACACCTTC	CASKTRTGDGYTF
16	-	-	TRBV21-1	TRBJ2-5	TGTGCCAGCAGCCACAACCCAAGGTCCGGGGGGAAGACCCAGTACTTC	CASSHNPRSGGKTQYF
14	TRBD1	-	TRBV5-1	TRBJ1-2	TGCGCCAGCAGCTTGGTAGGGGGCTCGTGGGGCTACACCTTC	CASSLVGGSWGYTF
15	TRBD2	-	TRBV5-4	TRBJ2-1	TGTGCCAGCAGGACGGGGGGGCGGTCGGCGAATGAGCAGTTCTTC	CASRTGGRSANEQFF
15	-	few	TRBV9	TRBJ2-2	TGTGCCAGCAGCGTAGGTGGGCCTGGTACCGGGGAGCTGTTTTTT	CASSVGGPGTGELFF
12	-	-	TRBV7-2	TRBJ1-5	TGTGCCAGCAGCTCAGCATGGCAGCCCCAGCATTTT	CASSSAWQPQHF
14	-	-	TRBV5-1	TRBJ1-6	TGCGCCAGCAGCTTGGAGGTAGTTAATTCACCCCTCCACTTT	CASSLEVVNSPLHF
16	-	-	TRBV15	TRBJ2-5	TGTGCCACCAGCAGAGAGGGAGGTGCCTGGGAAGAGACCCAGTACTTC	CATSREGGAWEETQYF
13	TRBD1	-	TRBV7-8	TRBJ1-2	TGTGCCAGCAGCCCGGGACAGTACTATGGCTACACCTTC	CASSPGQYYGYTF
10	-	-	TRBV20-1	TRBJ2-7	TGCAGTGCTGAATTAAACGAGCAGTACTTC	CSAELNEQYF
15	-	once	TRBV15	TRBJ2-5	TGTGCCACCAGCAGAGAGAGGGATAGCCAAGAGACCCAGTACTTC	CATSRERDSQETQYF
12	-	-	TRBV28	TRBJ1-5	TGTGCCAGCAGTTTCACTGGTATGCCCCAGCATTTT	CASSFTGMPQHF
13	-	-	TRBV7-3	TRBJ1-1	TGTGCCAGCTGTCTCTCCCCCAACACTGAAGCTTTCTTT	CASCLSPNTEAFF
16	-	-	TRBV5-1	TRBJ1-1	TGCGCCAGCAGCTCCAACCCGCCGGGATTGAACACTGAAGCTTTCTTT	CASSSNPPGLNTEAFF
15	-	-	TRBV19	TRBJ1-5	TGTGCCAGTTGTGACAGCGCCAACCTTTATCAGCCCCAGCATTTT	CASCDSANLYQPQHF
13	TRBD1	-	TRBV7-9	TRBJ1-2	TGTGCCAGCAGCCTAGGAGGGGGCGGAGGCTACACCTTC	CASSLGGGGGYTF
16	TRBD1	-	TRBV29-1	TRBJ1-1	TGCAGCGTTATCCGGGACAGGGGGCTGTCGAACACTGAAGCTTTCTTT	CSVIRDRGLSNTEAFF
15	TRBD1	once	TRBV5-1	TRBJ1-1	TGCGCCAGCAGCTCCTCCGGGACAGGGGTGTCTGAAGCTTTCTTT	CASSSSGTGVSEAFF
16	-	-	TRBV19	TRBJ1-1	TGTGCCAGTAGTATAGGGCGAATTTTCGGGAACACTGAAGCTTTCTTT	CASSIGRIFGNTEAFF
15	-	-	TRBV9	TRBJ1-1	TGTGCCAGCAGCGTAGAAGGCACAAGGATCACTGAAGCTTTCTTT	CASSVEGTRITEAFF
15	-	-	TRBV11-2	TRBJ2-7	TGTGCCAGCAGCTTCCAGGGAGTGGGTTCCTACGAGCAGTACTTC	CASSFQGVGSYEQYF
12	-	-	TRBV5-4	TRBJ1-1	TGTGCCAGCAGCACGGAAAACACTGAAGCTTTCTTT	CASSTENTEAFF
14	-	-	TRBV9	TRBJ1-6	TGTGCCAGCAGCACGGCCGTAGTTAATTCACCCCTCCACTTT	CASSTAVVNSPLHF
15	-	-	TRBV13	TRBJ2-7	TGTGCCAGCAGCGCCCCCAGGGCCAACTCCTACGAGCAGTACTTC	CASSAPRANSYEQYF
15	TRBD1	-	TRBV7-2	TRBJ1-6	TGTGCCAGCAGCACACGACAGGGCCTTAATTCACCCCTCCACTTT	CASSTRQGLNSPLHF
15	TRBD1	-	TRBV6-5	TRBJ1-2	TGTGCCAGCAGGGACCCGGACAGGGGTAACTATGGCTACACCTTC	CASRDPDRGNYGYTF
15	-	-	TRBV4-1	TRBJ2-7	TGCGCCAGCAGCCAAGGGCGGGCGGAGCTCTACGAGCAGTACTTC	CASSQGRAELYEQYF
15	TRBD1	-	TRBV5-1	TRBJ2-3	TGCGCCAGTAACCCGGGACAGGGTAAAGGGGGTACGCAGTATTTT	CASNPGQGKGGTQYF
13	-	-	TRBV19	TRBJ1-2	TGTGCCAGTAGTATTCAACAGTTTGGTGGCTACACCTTC	CASSIQQFGGYTF
14	TRBD1	-	TRBV2	TRBJ2-1	TGTGCCAGCAGGACAGGGAATTCACGCAATGAGCAGTTCTTC	CASRTGNSRNEQFF
14	-	medium-sized	TRBV4-1	TRBJ2-5	TGCGCCAGCAGCTCCTGGGAGGACCAAGAGACCCAGTACTTC	CASSSWEDQETQYF
13	-	-	TRBV10-2	TRBJ2-5	TGCGCCAGCAGTGAGTACGGTGGGGAGACCCAGTACTTC	CASSEYGGETQYF
13	-	-	TRBV5-4	TRBJ1-1	TGTGCCAGCAGCTTGGAACATAGAACTGAAGCTTTCTTT	CASSLEHRTEAFF
17	-	-	TRBV28	TRBJ1-5	TGTGCCAGCAGTCCAAGGCCCCCTACAGGGAGGAATCAGCCCCAGCATTTT	CASSPRPPTGRNQPQHF
14	-	-	TRBV9	TRBJ1-2	TGTGCCAGCAGCGTAGACAGGGCTCCCTATGGCTACACCTTC	CASSVDRAPYGYTF
16	TRBD1	-	TRBV4-1	TRBJ1-4	TGCGCCAGCAGCCAAGCGACACAGGGGGCTCGTGAAAAACTGTTTTTT	CASSQATQGAREKLFF
17	TRBD1	-	TRBV5-1	TRBJ1-1	TGCGCCAGCAGTAAGTACGGACAGGGGGGTTTGAACACTGAAGCTTTCTTT	CASSKYGQGGLNTEAFF